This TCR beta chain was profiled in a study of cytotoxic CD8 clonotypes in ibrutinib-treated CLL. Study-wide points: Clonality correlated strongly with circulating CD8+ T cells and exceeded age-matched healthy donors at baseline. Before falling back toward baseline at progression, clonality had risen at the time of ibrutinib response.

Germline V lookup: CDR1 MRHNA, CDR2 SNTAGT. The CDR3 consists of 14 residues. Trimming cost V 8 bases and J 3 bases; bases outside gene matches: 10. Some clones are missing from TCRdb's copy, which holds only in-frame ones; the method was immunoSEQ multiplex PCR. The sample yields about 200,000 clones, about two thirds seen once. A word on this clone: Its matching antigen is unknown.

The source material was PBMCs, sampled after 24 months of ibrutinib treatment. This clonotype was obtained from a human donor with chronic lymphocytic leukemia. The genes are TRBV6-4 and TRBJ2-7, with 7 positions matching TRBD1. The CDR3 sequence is CASAPRAGGYEQYF. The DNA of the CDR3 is TGTGCCAGCGCCCCTCGGGCAGGGGGCTACGAGCAGTACTTC.